Listed below are T cell receptor beta chains from one sample, sequenced in a study of blood T cell repertoires in COVID-19. Some clones are missing from TCRdb's copy, which holds only in-frame ones; the method was immunoSEQ multiplex PCR. This sample has about 90,000 clones; more than 75% occur once, and the top ten carry roughly 15%. The material sequenced was peripheral blood. The receptors were gathered from a human donor in a cohort sampled during active COVID-19. Each CDR3 is given with its conserved first and last residue. D genes are given only for firm matches. Size values are once, few and many counts, or a class for expanded clones, and some rows have none.

>-|TRBJ1-5|16|TRBV27|-
TGTGCCAGCAGTTTATCGTCAGGTGGTAGCAATCAGCCCCAGCATTTT
CASSLSSGGSNQPQHF
>-|TRBJ1-3|14|TRBV4-2|-
TGTGCCAGCACCCGACCAGGTTTCCGTAACACCATATATTTT
CASTRPGFRNTIYF
>-|TRBJ1-6|16|TRBV7-2|-
TGTGCCAGCAGCTTATCACAGGGTTTTTATAATTCACCCCTCCACTTT
CASSLSQGFYNSPLHF
>-|TRBJ1-4|17|TRBV4-1|TRBD1
TGCGCCAGCAGCCAGGGACAGGGGCGCTATGCTAATGAAAAACTGTTTTTT
CASSQGQGRYANEKLFF
>-|TRBJ1-2|13|TRBV6-1|-
TGTGCCAGCAGTGAAGTTTCAGGCTATGGCTACACCTTC
CASSEVSGYGYTF
>-|TRBJ2-7|13|TRBV9|-
TGTGCCAGCAGCGGCCCTAGCTCCTACGAGCAGTACTTC
CASSGPSSYEQYF
>-|TRBJ1-1|11|TRBV5-1|-
TGCGCCAGCAGCTTCGGAGGGAGAGCTTTCTTT
CASSFGGRAFF
>-|TRBJ1-1|15|TRBV3-1/TRBV3-2|-
TGTGCCAGCACCAGGGACTTCTCCGAAATGGCTGAAGCTTTCTTT
CASTRDFSEMAEAFF
>-|TRBJ1-2|15|TRBV27|TRBD1
TGTGCCAGCAGTTTATCAGGGGGCCTAAACTATGGCTACACCTTC
CASSLSGGLNYGYTF
>-|TRBJ1-1|19|TRBV2|TRBD1
TGTGCCAGCAGTTCCCATCGGGGACAGGGGGACTTATTGAACACTGAAGCTTTCTTT
CASSSHRGQGDLLNTEAFF
>-|TRBJ1-5|14|TRBV6-1|-
TGTGCCAGCAGTGAAAGGGGAGGGGGTCAGCCCCAGCATTTT
CASSERGGGQPQHF
>few|TRBJ2-1|17|TRBV4-1|-
TGCGCCAGCAGCCAAGGATTGAGAGCGCTCGAGGGCAATGAGCAGTTCTTC
CASSQGLRALEGNEQFF
>-|TRBJ2-5|16|TRBV7-9|-
TGTGCCAGCAGCGGAAGTCCGGGACTCCCTCAAGAGACCCAGTACTTC
CASSGSPGLPQETQYF
>-|TRBJ2-3|16|TRBV18|-
TGTGCCAGCTCACCCAACTCCAGGGGTGGCACAGATACGCAGTATTTT
CASSPNSRGGTDTQYF
>-|TRBJ2-7|14|TRBV29-1|-
TGCAGCGTTGAAATCCCGGGAAGGAGGGTCGAGCAGTACTTC
CSVEIPGRRVEQYF
>-|TRBJ2-2|19|TRBV15|TRBD2
TGTGCCACCAGCAGAGATCCGGGACGCGGGGGGGCTGGAACCGGGGAGCTGTTTTTT
CATSRDPGRGGAGTGELFF
>-|TRBJ1-3|15|TRBV4-1|-
TGCGCCAGCAGCCAAAATATTAGAACTGGAAACACCATATATTTT
CASSQNIRTGNTIYF
>-|TRBJ1-4|15|TRBV9|-
TGTGCCAGCAGCGAGAGTGGGGGGAGAGGCGAAAAACTGTTTTTT
CASSESGGRGEKLFF
>-|TRBJ2-1|13|TRBV7-9|TRBD1
TGTGCCAGCCTATGGACAGGGGTCAATGAGCAGTTCTTC
CASLWTGVNEQFF
>-|TRBJ2-7|15|TRBV27|-
TGTGCCAGCAGTTTAAAAGGAGTCTTCCCCTACGAGCAGTACTTC
CASSLKGVFPYEQYF
>-|TRBJ2-1|16|TRBV19|-
TGTGCCAGTAGTCCTTTGTTGGGGGCCCTTTACAATGAGCAGTTCTTC
CASSPLLGALYNEQFF
>-|TRBJ2-1|11|TRBV20-1|-
TGCAGTGCCCACGGGGACAATGAGCAGTTCTTC
CSAHGDNEQFF
>once|TRBJ2-5|14|TRBV28|-
TGTGCCAGCAAGGTGCGGCAATTCGGGGAGACCCAGTACTTC
CASKVRQFGETQYF
>once|TRBJ2-6|16|TRBV27|TRBD1
TGTGCCAGCAGTTACTGGACAGGGGTCGGGGCCAACGTCCTGACTTTC
CASSYWTGVGANVLTF
>-|TRBJ2-1|12|TRBV7-9|-
TGTGCCAGCAGCTTGGGGGGTTATGAGCAGTTCTTC
CASSLGGYEQFF
>-|TRBJ2-1|14|TRBV6-5|TRBD2
TGTGCCAGCAGTCCCAGGACTAGGGTCGATGAGCAGTTCTTC
CASSPRTRVDEQFF
>once|TRBJ2-2|15|TRBV5-6|TRBD2
TGTGCCAGCAGCTTGGGCGGGGCGGGGGCCGGGGAGCTGTTTTTT
CASSLGGAGAGELFF